The 7 T cell receptor beta chains below come from one sample, sequenced in a study of T-cell reconstitution after alpha-beta-depleted transplantation in children. Using unique molecular identifiers, the investigators prepared the TCRbeta library. TCRdb redid the calling of the PCR reads with MiXCR, one entry per CDR3 protein. The sample holds a few hundred thousand distinct CDR3 sequences; about 16% are singletons and the top ten take about 3.1%. This specimen was PBMCs from the stem cell graft donor, taken from the stem cell graft. These receptors were taken from a human donor who donated a stem cell graft to a child with acute lymphoblastic leukemia.

V and J are TRBV20-1 and TRBJ2-5; D is undetermined. Germline assignment: CDR1 DFQATT and CDR2 SNEGSKA (reference sequence). Trimming removed 6 bases at V and 4 bases at J, with 6 bases between. The CDR3 loop spans 10 amino acids. The CDR3 spells CSATGETQYF. The CDR3 nucleotides are TGCAGTGCCACGGGAGAGACCCAGTACTTC.

This clonotype was seen a handful of times. The chain joins TRBV6-2 or TRBV6-3 to TRBJ2-1, with 8 bases aligning to TRBD2. This CDR3 region has 16 residues. The germline V gene encodes CDR1 MNHEY and CDR2 SVGEGT. Trimming cost V 4 bases and J 3 bases; bases outside gene matches: 8. CDR3 coding DNA: TGTGCCAGCAGTTTCGGACGCGGGAGGATCTACAATGAGCAGTTCTTC. This translates into CASSFGRGRIYNEQFF.

This chain joins TRBV10-3 and TRBJ2-1; 12 bases line up with TRBD2. With V trimmed by 5 bases and J by 0 bases, 11 bases remained unmatched. Germline V CDR1 and CDR2: ENHRY, SYGVKD. The CDR3 runs to 19 residues. CDR3 nucleotides: TGTGCCATCAGTTTAGTTCTAGCGGGAGGGCCGAGCTCCTACAATGAGCAGTTCTTC. Its translation is CAISLVLAGGPSSYNEQFF.

The rearrangement uses TRBV13 and TRBJ2-5, with D possibly being TRBD2 (5 bases). CDR1 and CDR2 from the germline V gene are PRHDT and FYEKMQ (reference sequence). The CDR3 runs to 13 residues. Trimming stripped 6 bases from V and 5 bases from J, with 13 bases between. CDR3 DNA sequence: TGTGCCAGCAGGCGGGTCCCTCGGGAGACCCAGTACTTC. Amino acid sequence: CASRRVPRETQYF.

A few counts support this clonotype. This chain links TRBV7-9 with TRBJ1-1; 8 nucleotides match TRBD1. CDR3 length: 12 amino acids. Per the germline V gene, CDR1 is SEHNR and CDR2 is FQNEAQ (reference sequence). The V gene end was trimmed by 2 bases and the J gene end by 8 bases; junction bases not matched to a gene: 1. For the CDR3, the DNA is TGTGCCAGCAGCTTATGGGACAGGGAAGCTTTCTTT. Translating gives CASSLWDREAFF.

The CDR3 loop is CSARGVTPNEQYF. CDR3 DNA sequence: TGCAGTGCCCGGGGCGTGACCCCAAACGAGCAGTACTTC. The chain employs TRBV20-1 and TRBJ2-7; D may correspond to TRBD1 or TRBD2 (5 bases each). Germline V CDR1 and CDR2: DFQATT, SNEGSKA (reference sequence). The V end was cut by 6 bases, the J end by 5 bases, with 17 bases between. This CDR3 spans 13 amino acids.

The rearrangement links TRBV10-3 to TRBJ2-2; 10 bases align to TRBD1. There are 16 residues in the CDR3. Germline loops: CDR1 ENHRY, CDR2 SYGVKD. With V trimmed by 5 bases and J by 4 bases, 7 bases remained unmatched. The CDR3 is CAISPGQGHGTGELFF. CDR3 DNA: TGTGCCATCAGTCCGGGACAGGGGCATGGCACCGGGGAGCTGTTTTTT.